This record concerns one T cell receptor beta chain sequence. Antigen unknown. The data originate from a study of T cell responses to AZD1222 COVID-19 vaccine. Here immunoSEQ multiplex PCR was the method, and the copy in TCRdb shows in-frame clones only, minus some. The sample lists 100,000 to 150,000 clones; approximately 88% were seen once. CDR1 SQVTM and CDR2 ANQGSEA come from the germline V gene. The CDR3 totals 14 residues. V was trimmed by 4 bases and J by 3 bases, leaving 15 bases between them. Study findings and constraints: Mostly white British, mostly female donors; authors suggested clonal diversity may be underestimated. Spike was spanned by vaccine-associated CD4 TCRs, with dominance at 160-218 and 743-854.

The sequenced sample was peripheral blood, obtained on day 0 of AZD1222 vaccination. V and J are TRBV29-1 and TRBJ1-1; D possibly corresponds to TRBD1 (5 bases). The clonotype comes from an adult in good health. The CDR3 DNA is TGCAGCGTTGTAACCAGGGTTGGGGACACTGAAGCTTTCTTT. Amino acid sequence: CSVVTRVGDTEAFF.